The 21 T cell receptor beta chains given below trace back to one sample, sequenced in a study of blood T cell repertoires in COVID-19. The assay was immunoSEQ multiplex PCR, and TCRdb's table has in-frame clones only and misses some. The profile shows more than 200,000 clones, about nine tenths of them singletons. The sequenced material came from PBMCs or T cells enriched from blood (not recorded which). The origin of the receptors is a man aged 35-49 years who had recovered from COVID-19.

This clone showed up just once. The chain links TRBV10-3 to TRBJ1-1; 8 bases match TRBD1. CDR1 is ENHRY, CDR2 SYGVKD, per germline. V dropped 2 bases and J dropped 1; count of bases not matched to a gene: 12. CDR3 length: 18 amino acids. Written as DNA, the CDR3 is TGTGCCATCAGTGAGATGCTTGGACAGGGTTCATCGAACACTGAAGCTTTCTTT. Translating it yields CAISEMLGQGSSNTEAFF.

The chain recombines TRBV25-1 with TRBJ1-6, with 9 bases matching TRBD1. The J segment lost 7 bases and the V segment lost 7 bases, leaving 2 bases of the junction unmatched. The CDR3 contains 13 residues. Per germline, CDR1 MGHDK and CDR2 SYGVNS. The CDR3 DNA follows: TGTGCCAGCATGGGGACAGGGAATTCACCCCTCCACTTT. Translation: CASMGTGNSPLHF.

V and J are TRBV4-2 and TRBJ2-1; 8 nucleotides line up with TRBD2. The CDR3 is made up of 14 amino acids. V lost 0 bases to trimming and J lost 12 bases; unmatched junction nucleotides: 7. CDR1 and CDR2 from the germline V gene are LGHNA and YNFKEQ. CDR3 amino acids: CASSQDDSGVVQFF. The CDR3, as DNA: TGTGCCAGCAGCCAAGATGATAGCGGGGTGGTGCAGTTCTTC.

This clone occurred once. This chain joins TRBV7-3 and TRBJ2-7; the D gene is possibly TRBD1 (6 bases). In germline, CDR1 is SGHTA, CDR2 FQGTGA. The CDR3 has 14 residues. Between the trimmed V and J ends, which lost 5 bases and 1 base, there was a span of 12 bases. The CDR3 region has the DNA TGTGCCAGCAGCGAGACAGGTAATTCCTACGAGCAGTACTTC. Translating gives CASSETGNSYEQYF.

The chain recombines TRBV5-1 with TRBJ1-1; 7 bases match TRBD1. Germline V gives CDR1 SGHRS, CDR2 YFSETQ. CDR3 length: 15 amino acids. The trim removed 1 base at V and 1 base at J, leaving 4 bases unmatched. The CDR3 protein is CASSLIQGGNTEAFF. The CDR3 region has the DNA TGCGCCAGCAGCTTGATTCAGGGGGGGAACACTGAAGCTTTCTTT. The full variable domain, in which reference TRBV5-1 and TRBJ1-1 provide the parts outside the CDR3, is KAGVTQTPRYLIKTRGQQVTLSCSPISGHRSVSWYQQTPGQGLQFLFEYFSETQRNKGNFPGRFSGRQFSNSRSEMNVSTLELGDSALYLCASSLIQGGNTEAFFGQGTRLTVV.

The gene calls are TRBV28 and TRBJ1-5; 7 bases are shared with TRBD1. Germline-derived CDR1 and CDR2 are MDHEN and SYDVKM. CDR3 size: 15 residues. Trimming removed 6 bases from V and 5 bases from J; junction bases left unmatched: 10. The CDR3, as DNA: TGTGCCAGCAGCTTGCGCCCCAGGGGGGATCAGCCCCAGCATTTT. It codes for CASSLRPRGDQPQHF.

This chain links TRBV6-5 with TRBJ1-2; 10 nucleotides line up with TRBD1. Germline V lookup: CDR1 MNHEY, CDR2 SVGAGI. J gave up 8 bases and V 10 bases, and 13 bases lay outside the gene matches. CDR3 length: 14 residues. The CDR3 sequence: CAIREPGTGVGYTF. CDR3 DNA: TGTGCCATCCGCGAACCCGGGACAGGGGTAGGCTACACCTTC.

The gene calls are TRBV18 and TRBJ2-1; possibly TRBD1 for D (5 bases). CDR3 size: 12 residues. Trimming removed 3 bases from V and 10 bases from J, with 10 bases in between. In germline, CDR1 is KGHSH, CDR2 LQKENI. CDR3 in amino acids: CASSPPGSEQFF. The CDR3 DNA is TGTGCCAGCTCACCGCCAGGGTCCGAGCAGTTCTTC.

This chain uses TRBV29-1 with TRBJ1-1; the match to TRBD1 covers 9 bases. CDR1 and CDR2 from the germline V gene are SQVTM and ANQGSEA. The CDR3 has 13 residues. V dropped 3 bases and J dropped 5; count of bases not matched to a gene: 4. CDR3 residues: CSVETGGGTEAFF. DNA for the CDR3: TGCAGCGTTGAGACAGGGGGAGGTACTGAAGCTTTCTTT.

A note on this clone: This same CDR3 is encoded by further DNA sequences in the sample. J is TRBJ2-7 and V is TRBV10-3, with TRBD1 matching over 9 bases. J was trimmed by 4 bases and V by 2 bases; bases with no gene match: 0. Germline V gives CDR1 ENHRY, CDR2 SYGVKD. The CDR3 loop spans 13 amino acids. CDR3 bases: TGTGCCATCAGTGAGGGACAGGGGTACGAGCAGTACTTC. It is translated as CAISEGQGYEQYF.

The chain has TRBV5-3 and TRBJ1-5; TRBD1 aligns across 9 bases. TRBV5-3 is given ORF status, its function remaining uncertain. The CDR3 totals 15 residues. The V gene end was trimmed by 4 bases and the J gene end by 2 bases; junction bases not matched to a gene: 4. The CDR3, as DNA: TGTGCCAGAAGCGGGGACAGGGAGGGCAATCAGCCCCAGCATTTT. Residues: CARSGDREGNQPQHF.

The CDR3 coding sequence is TGTGCCAGCAGCCCCCGGACTAGCGGGAAGGGGTATGAGCAGTTCTTC. Its translation is CASSPRTSGKGYEQFF. V and J are TRBV7-8 and TRBJ2-1; 12 bases map to TRBD2. Trimming at V came to 5 bases and at J to 8 bases, leaving 10 bases not matched to a gene. CDR3 length: 16 amino acids. Looked up from germline, CDR1 is SGHVS and CDR2 is FQNEAQ. Using reference TRBV7-8 and TRBJ2-1 for the parts outside the CDR3, the full variable domain is GAGVSQSPRYKVAKRGQDVALRCDPISGHVSLFWYQQALGQGPEFLTYFQNEAQLDKSGLPSDRFFAERPEGSVSTLKIQRTQQEDSAVYLCASSPRTSGKGYEQFFGPGTRLTVL.

This sequence joins TRBV5-5 and TRBJ1-2; D unclear. In germline, CDR1 is SGHKS, CDR2 YYEKEE (reference sequence). This CDR3 spans 14 amino acids. V lost 4 bases, J lost 5 bases, and 15 bases lay in between. Here the CDR3 reads CASSDARVGYGYTF. The CDR3, as DNA: TGTGCCAGCAGCGACGCGAGGGTAGGGTATGGCTACACCTTC.

The chain links TRBV19 to TRBJ2-1, with 7 nucleotides matching TRBD2. The CDR3 contains 15 residues. With V trimmed by 5 bases and J by 6 bases, 10 bases remained unmatched. Germline V gives CDR1 LNHDA, CDR2 SQIVND (reference sequence). The CDR3 region has the DNA TGTGCCAGTAGTGTTCTAGCGGTAATACCCAATGAGCAGTTCTTC. This encodes CASSVLAVIPNEQFF.

This clone was counted a few times. The chain has TRBV28 and TRBJ1-6, with a possible D match to TRBD1 (5 bases). The CDR3 consists of 13 residues. Trimming shortened V by 3 bases and J by 6 bases, and 6 bases separated the two germline ends. Germline V gene data show CDR1 as MDHEN and CDR2 as SYDVKM. The CDR3 DNA is TGTGCCAGCAGTTTTCAGGGTAATTCACCCCTCCACTTT. Translating it yields CASSFQGNSPLHF. Drawing the rest from reference TRBV28 and TRBJ1-6, the complete variable domain is DVKVTQSSRYLVKRTGEKVFLECVQDMDHENMFWYRQDPGLGLRLIYFSYDVKMKEKGDIPEGYSVSREKKERFSLILESASTNQTSMYLCASSFQGNSPLHFGNGTRLTVT.

This rearrangement joins TRBV6-6 to TRBJ1-6, with 7 positions matching TRBD1. Trimming at V came to 7 bases and at J to 10 bases, leaving 4 bases not matched to a gene. The CDR3 contains 12 residues. The germline V gene encodes CDR1 MNHNY and CDR2 SVGAGI (reference sequence). The DNA of the CDR3 is TGTGCCAGCAACCGGGACAGCTCACCCCTCCACTTT. This gives the protein CASNRDSSPLHF.

The rearrangement links TRBV5-4 to TRBJ2-2, with 9 positions matching TRBD2. This CDR3 spans 16 amino acids. Germline V gene sequence: CDR1 SGHNT, CDR2 YYREEE (reference sequence). Trimming at V came to 4 bases and at J to 7 bases, leaving 11 bases not matched to a gene. The CDR3 reads CASSAPAGGPFGELFF. Here the CDR3 DNA reads TGTGCCAGCAGCGCACCGGCGGGAGGGCCCTTCGGGGAGCTGTTTTTT.

The J gene is TRBJ2-4, the V gene TRBV9; 8 bases agree with TRBD2. CDR3 length: 15 amino acids. Per the germline V gene, CDR1 is SGDLS and CDR2 is YYNGEE. The trim removed 5 bases at V and 5 bases at J, leaving 9 bases unmatched. The CDR3 DNA is TGTGCCAGCAGTGATCGAGCGGGGGAGGAAAACATTCAGTACTTC. Translated, it gives CASSDRAGEENIQYF.

The chain has TRBV3-1 (or the pseudogene TRBV3-2) and TRBJ1-1, with D possibly being TRBD1 (6 bases). This CDR3 is built from 15 residues. The germline V and J ends were trimmed by 4 bases and 5 bases, with 17 bases remaining between them. Germline values: CDR1 LGHDT, CDR2 YNNKEL (reference sequence). The CDR3 loop is CASSPRGGFGTEAFF. CDR3 in DNA: TGTGCCAGCAGCCCTAGGGGGGGGTTTGGGACTGAAGCTTTCTTT.

The table lists this clone with a count of one. The chain joins TRBV6-6 to TRBJ1-2; TRBD1 matches 11 bases. V was clipped by 2 bases and J by 7 bases; unmatched bases: 9. The CDR3 is 16 amino acids. The germline gives CDR1 MNHNY, CDR2 SVGAGI (reference sequence). The CDR3 nucleotides read TGTGCCAGCAGTTACCCAGACGGACAGGGGGCATCTGGCTACACCTTC. It translates to CASSYPDGQGASGYTF.

This chain links TRBV14 with TRBJ2-7, with TRBD1 as a possible D gene (6 bases). Trimming removed 5 bases at V and 0 bases at J, with 11 bases between. The germline V gene has CDR1 SGHDN and CDR2 FVKESK. The CDR3 has 14 residues. The CDR3 spells CASSSGQLSYEQYF. The CDR3 nucleotides are TGTGCCAGCAGCTCCGGACAGCTCTCCTACGAGCAGTACTTC.